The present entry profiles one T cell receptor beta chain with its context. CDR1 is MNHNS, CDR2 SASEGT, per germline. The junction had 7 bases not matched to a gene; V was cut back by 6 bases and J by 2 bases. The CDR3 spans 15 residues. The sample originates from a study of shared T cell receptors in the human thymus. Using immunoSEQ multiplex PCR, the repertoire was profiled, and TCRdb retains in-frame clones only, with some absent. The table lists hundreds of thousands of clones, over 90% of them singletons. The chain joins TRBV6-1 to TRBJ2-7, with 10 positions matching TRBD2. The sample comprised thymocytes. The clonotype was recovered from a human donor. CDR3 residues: CASRPGTSVPYEQYF. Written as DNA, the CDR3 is TGTGCCAGCAGACCCGGGACTAGCGTGCCCTACGAGCAGTACTTC.